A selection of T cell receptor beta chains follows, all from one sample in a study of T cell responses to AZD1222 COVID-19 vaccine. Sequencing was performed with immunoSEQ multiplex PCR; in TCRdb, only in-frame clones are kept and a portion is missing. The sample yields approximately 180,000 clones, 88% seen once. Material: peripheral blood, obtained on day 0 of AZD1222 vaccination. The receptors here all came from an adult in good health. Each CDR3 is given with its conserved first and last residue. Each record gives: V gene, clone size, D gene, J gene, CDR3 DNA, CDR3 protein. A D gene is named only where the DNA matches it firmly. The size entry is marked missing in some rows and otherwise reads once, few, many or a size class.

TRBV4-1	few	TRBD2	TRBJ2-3	TGCGCCAGCAGCCCTTTCTCAGGACTAGCGGGGATCACAGATACGCAGTATTTT	CASSPFSGLAGITDTQYF
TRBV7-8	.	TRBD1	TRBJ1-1	TGTGCCAGCAGCTTACCTACAGGGGGCACTGAAGCTTTCTTT	CASSLPTGGTEAFF
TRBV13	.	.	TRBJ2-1	TGTGCCAGCAGCAACATCAAAACAAGAAGCTCCTACAATGAGCAGTTCTTC	CASSNIKTRSSYNEQFF
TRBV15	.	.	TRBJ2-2	TGTGCCACCAGCAGAGATCCGACAGGTCCGGGCGGGGAGCTGTTTTTT	CATSRDPTGPGGELFF
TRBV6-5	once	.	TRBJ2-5	TGTGCCAGCAGCCCCGGGGCGGAGACCCAGTACTTC	CASSPGAETQYF
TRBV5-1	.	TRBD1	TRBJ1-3	TGCGCCAGCAGCTCCCGGGACAGGGGGAACACCATATATTTT	CASSSRDRGNTIYF
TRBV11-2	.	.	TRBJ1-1	TGTGCCAGCAGCTTAGGTTCGGCTGAAGCTTTCTTT	CASSLGSAEAFF
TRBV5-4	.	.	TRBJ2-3	TGTGCCAGCAGCTTGAGTAGCAGGGTCACAGATACGCAGTATTTT	CASSLSSRVTDTQYF
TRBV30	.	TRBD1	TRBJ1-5	TGTGCCTGGCGCACAGGGGGGGATCAGCCCCAGCATTTT	CAWRTGGDQPQHF
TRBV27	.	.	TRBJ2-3	TGTGCCAGCAGTTTTGGAGATACGCAGTATTTT	CASSFGDTQYF
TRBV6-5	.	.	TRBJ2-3	TGTGCCAGCAGTTCTGGGGGGACAGATACGCAGTATTTT	CASSSGGTDTQYF
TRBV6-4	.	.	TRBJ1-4	TGTGCCAGCAGTGAGGACAGAGGGGAAAAACTGTTTTTT	CASSEDRGEKLFF
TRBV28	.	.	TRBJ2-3	TGTGCCAGCAGTTCAACAGACACAGATACGCAGTATTTT	CASSSTDTDTQYF
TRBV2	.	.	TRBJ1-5	TGTGCCAGCAGTCTGACGGTTAATAGCAATCAGCCCCAGCATTTT	CASSLTVNSNQPQHF
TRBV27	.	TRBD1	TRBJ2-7	TGTGCCAGCAGTTTAGAGGCAGGGGGATATGACGAGCAGTACTTC	CASSLEAGGYDEQYF
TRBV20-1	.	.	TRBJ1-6	TGCAGTGCTAGTTTGAGCGGGGGCGCATCCCATTCACCCCTCCACTTT	CSASLSGGASHSPLHF
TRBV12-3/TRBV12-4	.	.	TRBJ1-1	TGTGCCAGCAGGAGTGGTTCGGACGCTGAAGCTTTCTTT	CASRSGSDAEAFF
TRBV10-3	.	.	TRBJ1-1	TGTGCCATCAGTGAGTCCAAGACAGGACTTTATGCCAGGATGAACACTGAAGCTTTCTTT	CAISESKTGLYARMNTEAFF
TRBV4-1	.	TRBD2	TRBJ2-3	TGCGCCAGCCGCCTAGCGGAGAACACAGATACGCAGTATTTT	CASRLAENTDTQYF
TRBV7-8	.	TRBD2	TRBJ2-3	TGTGCCAGCAGCGCGGGACTAGCGGGGGGAAGCACAGATACGCAGTATTTT	CASSAGLAGGSTDTQYF
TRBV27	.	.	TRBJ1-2	TGTGCCAGCAGTTTATCGGAAGGAAACTATGGCTACACCTTC	CASSLSEGNYGYTF
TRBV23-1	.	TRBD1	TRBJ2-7	TGCGCCAGCAGTCAATCGAAGGGACAGGTCTTCTCCTACGAGCAGTACTTC	CASSQSKGQVFSYEQYF
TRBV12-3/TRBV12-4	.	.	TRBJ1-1	TGTGCCAGCAGTTTAATCCGGGTTGAAGCTTTCTTT	CASSLIRVEAFF
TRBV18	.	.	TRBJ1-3	TGTGCCAGCTCACCAGGGGGAAACTCTGGAAACACCATATATTTT	CASSPGGNSGNTIYF
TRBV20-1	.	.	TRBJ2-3	TGCAGTACCCTCCCTAAGGATACGCAGTATTTT	CSTLPKDTQYF
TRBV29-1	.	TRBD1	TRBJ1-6	TGCAGCATACGGACAGGGGGCTCCTATAATTCACCCCTCCACTTT	CSIRTGGSYNSPLHF
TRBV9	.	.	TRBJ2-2	TGTGCCAGCAGCGAATCAGGGTTGGGACCCGGGGAGCTGTTTTTT	CASSESGLGPGELFF
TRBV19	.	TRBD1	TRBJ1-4	TGTGCCAGTGCCGAGGGGGCCGGAGGTGAAAAACTGTTTTTT	CASAEGAGGEKLFF
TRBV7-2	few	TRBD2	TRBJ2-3	TGTGCCAGCAGTTACCGGGAGGCAGATACGCAGTATTTT	CASSYREADTQYF
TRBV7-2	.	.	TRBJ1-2	TGTGCCAGCAGACCAAGGGGAGGGGGAATTAACTATGGCTACACCTTC	CASRPRGGGINYGYTF
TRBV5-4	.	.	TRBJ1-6	TGTGCCAGCAGCTTGAACGGGAGGATGAGCTCCTATAATTCACCCCTCCACTTT	CASSLNGRMSSYNSPLHF
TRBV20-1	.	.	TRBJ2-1	TGCAGTGCTAAGGACAATGAGCAGTTCTTC	CSAKDNEQFF
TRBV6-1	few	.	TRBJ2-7	TGTGCCAGCAGTGAAGCGTTAGGGGTCTCCTACGAGCAGTACTTC	CASSEALGVSYEQYF
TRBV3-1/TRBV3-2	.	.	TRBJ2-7	TGTGCCAGCAGCCAGATGCCCTACGAGCAGTACTTC	CASSQMPYEQYF
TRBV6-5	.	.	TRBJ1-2	TGTGCCAGCAGGTGGTACAGGGAAGGCGGCTACACCTTC	CASRWYREGGYTF
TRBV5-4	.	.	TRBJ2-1	TGTGCCAGCAGCTTAGTGAGGGTAGGCAATTATGAGCAGTTCTTC	CASSLVRVGNYEQFF
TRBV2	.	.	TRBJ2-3	TGTGCCAGCATTGGTCAGGGGTCAGATACGCAGTATTTT	CASIGQGSDTQYF
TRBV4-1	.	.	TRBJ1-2	TGCGCCAGCAGCCAAGTGCTCGGGGACTATGGCTACACCTTC	CASSQVLGDYGYTF
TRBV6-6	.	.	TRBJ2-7	TGTGCCAGCAGTTACGGGGTGCAGACCTACGAGCAGTACTTC	CASSYGVQTYEQYF